A single sample gave rise to the 26 T cell receptor beta chains below, sequenced in a study of OX40 agonist ivuxolimab in advanced cancers. The library was made by the immunoSEQ multiplex PCR assay. TCRdb's version of the immuneACCESS table is confined to in-frame rearrangements and falls short of the full clone set. An unresolved V gene accounts for under half of the shortfall where checked; the remainder is of unknown origin. The sample data list roughly 74,000 clones, and approximately 95% of these were observed just once. Together, the top ten hold roughly 22% of the sample. The sample here was CD4+ or CD8+ T cells sorted from blood, taken in a trial of the OX40 agonist ivuxolimab. These receptors all stem from an adult with an advanced solid tumor such as melanoma, head and neck, liver or kidney cancer.

V gene TRBV27 combines with J gene TRBJ1-5; 8 nucleotides line up with TRBD1. The germline V gene has CDR1 MNHEY and CDR2 SMNVEV (reference sequence). The CDR3 is made up of 14 amino acids. V shed 5 bases and J 9 bases; nucleotides not matched to a gene: 9. CDR3 DNA: TGTGCCAGCAGTACCAAGACAGGGGTGCCGCCCCAGCATTTT. Protein product: CASSTKTGVPPQHF.

This clone has just one count. This rearrangement joins TRBV2 to TRBJ2-7; D is ambiguous. The CDR3 has 11 amino acids. Trimming stripped 8 bases from V and 3 bases from J, with 8 bases between. The germline CDR1 and CDR2 sequences are SNHLY and FYNNEI. CDR3 region: CASLRYYEQYF. CDR3 DNA: TGTGCCAGCCTCCGTTACTACGAGCAGTACTTC.

The chain links TRBV4-1 to TRBJ2-7; the D gene is possibly TRBD1 (6 bases). This CDR3 comprises 13 residues. The germline V gene encodes CDR1 MGHRA and CDR2 YSYEKL. Between the trimmed V and J ends, which lost 6 bases and 3 bases, there was a span of 12 bases. The CDR3 coding sequence is TGCGCCAGCAGTCAGGGGAATTTCTACGAGCAGTACTTC. It is translated as CASSQGNFYEQYF.

The genes are TRBV13 and TRBJ1-1, with a possible D match to TRBD1 (6 bases). Per germline, CDR1 PRHDT and CDR2 FYEKMQ (reference sequence). The germline V and J ends were trimmed by 6 bases and 4 bases, with 9 bases remaining between them. This CDR3 region has 12 residues. CDR3 coding DNA: TGTGCCAGCAGGGGGGCGCGCACTGAAGCTTTCTTT. Translating gives CASRGARTEAFF. The full variable domain, completed using reference TRBV13 and TRBJ1-1, is AAGVIQSPRHLIKEKRETATLKCYPIPRHDTVYWYQQGPGQDPQFLISFYEKMQSDKGSIPDRFSAQQFSDYHSELNMSSLELGDSALYFCASRGARTEAFFGQGTRLTVV.

The chain recombines TRBV28 with TRBJ2-7; 9 bases line up with TRBD1. With V trimmed by 8 bases and J by 3 bases, 8 bases remained unmatched. CDR1 is MDHEN, CDR2 SYDVKM, per germline. The CDR3 sequence is 14 residues long. The CDR3 DNA is TGTGCCAGCTTTAGGACAGGGGACCGCTACGAGCAGTACTTC. It specifies CASFRTGDRYEQYF.

The chain recombines TRBV7-9 with TRBJ2-3; D gene ambiguous. Germline V CDR1 and CDR2: SEHNR, FQNEAQ (reference sequence). CDR3 length equals 16 residues. V dropped 1 base and J dropped 3 bases, with 14 bases sitting between them. The CDR3 DNA follows: TGTGCCAGCAGCTTAGAAAGGATCCAGGAAACAGATACGCAGTATTTT. This translates into CASSLERIQETDTQYF.

The chain joins TRBV10-1 to TRBJ2-7; TRBD2 aligns across 8 bases. This CDR3 is built from 15 residues. CDR1 is WNHNN and CDR2 is SYGVQD in the germline V gene (reference sequence). Unmatched junction bases numbered 3, after V lost 2 bases and J lost 0 bases. CDR3 loop: CASSETSGHSYEQYF. DNA for the CDR3: TGCGCCAGCAGTGAGACTAGCGGACACTCCTACGAGCAGTACTTC.

This clone is a singleton in its sample. The chain combines TRBV6-5 with TRBJ1-2, with 7 nucleotides matching TRBD1. With 0 bases clipped from V and 8 bases from J, the junction kept 6 bases outside the gene matches. The CDR3 length is 14 residues. Germline V gene data show CDR1 as MNHEY and CDR2 as SVGAGI. The DNA for the CDR3 is TGTGCCAGCAGTTACTCGACAGGGCTCGTGGGCTACACCTTC. Translation gives CASSYSTGLVGYTF.

This chain joins TRBV6-1 and TRBJ2-4; tentative D call: TRBD2 (7 bases). Germline V lookup: CDR1 MNHNS, CDR2 SASEGT. There are 15 residues in the CDR3. The V end was cut by 6 bases, the J end by 0 bases, with 12 bases between. The CDR3 protein is CASRGGGGAKNIQYF. The CDR3 nucleotides are TGTGCCAGCAGGGGCGGGGGCGGAGCCAAAAACATTCAGTACTTC.

The J gene is TRBJ2-5, the V gene TRBV2; a weak D match, TRBD1 (7 bases). V was cut by 7 bases and J by 4 bases, with 16 bases left in between. This CDR3 spans 14 amino acids. Looked up from germline, CDR1 is SNHLY and CDR2 is FYNNEI. This CDR3 reads CASTSEGAVETQYF. The DNA for the CDR3 is TGTGCCAGCACCTCGGAGGGGGCGGTAGAGACCCAGTACTTC.

The gene calls are TRBV28 and TRBJ1-2; perhaps TRBD1 as D (6 bases). Trimming shortened V by 2 bases and J by 7 bases, and 14 bases separated the two germline ends. The CDR3 has 14 amino acids. Germline assignment: CDR1 MDHEN and CDR2 SYDVKM. The CDR3 coding sequence is TGTGCCAGCAGTTTAGGGGGAGGGGGAGGTGGCTACACCTTC. It specifies CASSLGGGGGGYTF.

The genes are TRBV7-9 and TRBJ2-1, with D possibly being TRBD1 or TRBD2 (5 bases each). Between the trimmed V and J ends, which lost 7 bases and 6 bases, there was a span of 13 bases. Germline V gene data show CDR1 as SEHNR and CDR2 as FQNEAQ (reference sequence). The length of the CDR3 is 13 residues. DNA for the CDR3: TGTGCCAGCACAAGGGGAGCGGCCAATGAGCAGTTCTTC. Translated, it gives CASTRGAANEQFF.

The V gene is TRBV15, the J gene TRBJ1-1; 9 nucleotides line up with TRBD1. The germline CDR1 and CDR2 sequences are LNHNV and YYDKDF (reference sequence). V trimming: 0 bases; J trimming: 0 bases; junction bases outside the gene matches: 5. This CDR3 comprises 17 residues. The CDR3 sequence: CATSRERDRAMNTEAFF. The CDR3 bases are TGTGCCACCAGCAGAGAAAGGGACAGGGCCATGAACACTGAAGCTTTCTTT. The full variable domain, rest sourced from reference TRBV15 and TRBJ1-1, is DAMVIQNPRYQVTQFGKPVTLSCSQTLNHNVMYWYQQKSSQAPKLLFHYYDKDFNNEADTPDNFQSRRPNTSFCFLDIRSPGLGDTAMYLCATSRERDRAMNTEAFFGQGTRLTVV.

This chain uses TRBV28 with TRBJ2-2; TRBD2 agrees at 11 bases. J gave up 8 bases and V 5 bases, and 13 bases lay outside the gene matches. Germline loops: CDR1 MDHEN, CDR2 SYDVKM. This CDR3 comprises 17 residues. CDR3: CASSAILAGVAEGELFF. The CDR3 DNA follows: TGTGCCAGCAGTGCTATACTAGCGGGAGTGGCAGAGGGGGAGCTGTTTTTT. The variable domain in full, with the rest retrieved from reference TRBV28 and TRBJ2-2, is DVKVTQSSRYLVKRTGEKVFLECVQDMDHENMFWYRQDPGLGLRLIYFSYDVKMKEKGDIPEGYSVSREKKERFSLILESASTNQTSMYLCASSAILAGVAEGELFFGEGSRLTVL.

The genes are TRBV27 and TRBJ2-1; 13 nucleotides line up with TRBD2. This CDR3 comprises 15 residues. The V gene end was trimmed by 7 bases and the J gene end by 6 bases; junction bases not matched to a gene: 6. Germline assignment: CDR1 MNHEY and CDR2 SMNVEV (reference sequence). CDR3 amino acids: CASTIGTSGANEQFF. The CDR3, as DNA: TGTGCCAGCACCATAGGGACTAGCGGGGCCAATGAGCAGTTCTTC.

The V call is TRBV18, the J call TRBJ2-1, with TRBD2 matching 12 bases. CDR1 is KGHSH and CDR2 is LQKENI in the germline V gene. The CDR3 runs 16 residues. V shed 3 bases and J 4 bases; nucleotides not matched to a gene: 4. The CDR3 spells CASSPTSGGIYNEQFF. The CDR3 DNA follows: TGTGCCAGCTCACCTACTAGCGGGGGGATTTACAATGAGCAGTTCTTC.

The chain joins TRBV7-9 to TRBJ2-1, with 8 bases that match TRBD2. Germline assignment: CDR1 SEHNR and CDR2 FQNEAQ (reference sequence). CDR3 length: 14 amino acids. V lost 5 bases to trimming and J lost 6 bases; unmatched junction nucleotides: 6. Here the CDR3 reads CASSLPGLANEQFF. The CDR3 DNA reads TGTGCCAGCAGCCTCCCCGGACTAGCCAATGAGCAGTTCTTC.

J is TRBJ2-5 and V is TRBV7-7; 10 positions agree with TRBD2. The CDR3 is 16 residues long. Trimming at V came to 4 bases and at J to 5 bases, leaving 10 bases not matched to a gene. Germline values: CDR1 SSHAT, CDR2 FNYEAQ (reference sequence). CDR3 region: CASSSKPAGGRETQYF. Written as DNA, the CDR3 is TGTGCCAGCAGCTCGAAACCAGCGGGGGGGCGGGAGACCCAGTACTTC.

The CDR3 protein is CASSAGGGYGYTF. In DNA, the CDR3 is TGTGCCAGTAGTGCAGGGGGCGGCTATGGCTACACCTTC. The chain couples TRBV19 to TRBJ1-2; 8 bases are a match to TRBD1. The CDR3 consists of 13 residues. The V gene end was trimmed by 5 bases and the J gene end by 4 bases; junction bases not matched to a gene: 3. CDR1 is LNHDA and CDR2 is SQIVND in the germline V gene (reference sequence).

V gene TRBV13 combines with J gene TRBJ2-1; 9 bases map to TRBD2. The V gene's germline CDR1 is PRHDT and CDR2 FYEKMQ (reference sequence). This CDR3 spans 16 amino acids. The trim removed 5 bases at V and 7 bases at J, leaving 12 bases unmatched. For the CDR3, the DNA is TGTGCCAGCAGCCTCCGGGCTAGCGGGGTCCAGAATGAGCAGTTCTTC. Its protein product is CASSLRASGVQNEQFF.

The chain is built from TRBV28 and TRBJ2-7; D gene ambiguous. This CDR3 is built from 12 residues. V was trimmed by 6 bases and J by 6 bases, leaving 12 bases between them. CDR1 MDHEN and CDR2 SYDVKM come from the germline V gene. The chain's CDR3 is CASRPSGAEQYF. CDR3 coding DNA: TGTGCCAGCAGACCTTCCGGAGCCGAGCAGTACTTC.

The rearrangement uses TRBV12-5 and TRBJ2-1; 9 bases map to TRBD1. The V segment lost 2 bases and the J segment 4 bases; nucleotides outside the gene matches: 6. The CDR3 extends over 16 amino acids. Germline assignment: CDR1 LGHNT and CDR2 FRNRAP. The CDR3 reads CASGLPGTGLYNEQFF. The CDR3, as DNA: TGTGCTAGTGGTTTGCCCGGGACAGGGCTTTACAATGAGCAGTTCTTC.

The chain is built from TRBV6-5 and TRBJ2-7; tentatively, D is TRBD1 (7 bases). CDR3 length: 13 residues. The V gene lost 8 bases and the J gene lost 2 bases, with 13 bases spanning the gap. Looked up from germline, CDR1 is MNHEY and CDR2 is SVGAGI. The CDR3 bases are TGTGCCAGCCTGGAGGGGGCCCCCTACGAGCAGTACTTC. It encodes CASLEGAPYEQYF.

J is TRBJ1-2 and V is TRBV7-3, with D perhaps matching TRBD1 (6 bases). V lost 5 bases and J 2 bases, leaving 12 bases between the germline ends. CDR3 size: 14 residues. Per germline, CDR1 SGHTA and CDR2 FQGTGA. The CDR3 loop reads CASSPTQGNYGYTF. In nucleotides, the CDR3 is TGTGCCAGCAGCCCAACACAGGGAAACTATGGCTACACCTTC.

The rearrangement joins TRBV25-1 to TRBJ2-2; maybe TRBD1 (5 bases). The CDR3 contains 18 residues. The germline gives CDR1 MGHDK, CDR2 SYGVNS. Deletions cut 2 bases from V and 0 bases from J, with 16 bases between. CDR3 in amino acids: CASSETGDSEPNTGELFF. The CDR3 coding sequence is TGTGCCAGCAGTGAAACTGGAGACAGCGAACCGAACACCGGGGAGCTGTTTTTT.

This rearrangement joins TRBV10-3 to TRBJ2-7, with 8 positions matching TRBD1. The junction had 12 bases not matched to a gene; V was cut back by 7 bases and J by 4 bases. CDR1 ENHRY and CDR2 SYGVKD come from the germline V gene. The CDR3 contains 15 residues. The CDR3 DNA follows: TGTGCCATCAAGGTCTCGGGGACAGGTTTGTACGAGCAGTACTTC. It is translated as CAIKVSGTGLYEQYF.